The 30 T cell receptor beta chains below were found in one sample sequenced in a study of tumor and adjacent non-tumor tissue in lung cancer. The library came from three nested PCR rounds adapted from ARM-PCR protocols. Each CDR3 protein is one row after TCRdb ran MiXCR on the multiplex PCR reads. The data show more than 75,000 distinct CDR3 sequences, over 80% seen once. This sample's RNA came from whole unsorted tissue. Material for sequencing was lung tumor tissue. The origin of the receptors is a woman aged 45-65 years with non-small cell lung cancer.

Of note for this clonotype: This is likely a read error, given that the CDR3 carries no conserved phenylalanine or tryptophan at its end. This chain's CDR3 is CASSSTESGPRHEQYI. CDR3 nucleotide sequence: TGTGCCAGCAGCTCCACAGAGTCCGGGCCGCGGCACGAACAGTACATC. J is TRBJ2-7 and V is TRBV11-2; no definite D call. Germline lookup yields CDR1 SGHAT and CDR2 FQNNGV. This CDR3 is built from 16 residues.

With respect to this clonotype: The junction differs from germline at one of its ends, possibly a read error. CDR3 coding DNA: TGTAACGTTGACTCGGGCAGCGGCTCTGGAAACACCATAAATTTT. Its protein is CNVDSGSGSGNTINF. The rearrangement uses TRBV29-1 and TRBJ1-3; unclear D gene. Germline CDR1 SQVTM, CDR2 ANQGSEA. The CDR3 is made up of 15 amino acids.

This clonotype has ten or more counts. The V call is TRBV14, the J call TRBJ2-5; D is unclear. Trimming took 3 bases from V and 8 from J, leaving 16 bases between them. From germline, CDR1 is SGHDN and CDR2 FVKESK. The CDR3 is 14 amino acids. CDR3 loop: CASSQQDFGGTQYF. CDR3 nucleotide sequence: TGTGCCAGCAGCCAGCAAGATTTTGGCGGTACCCAGTACTTC.

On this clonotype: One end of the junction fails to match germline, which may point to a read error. DNA of the CDR3: TGTGACAGCAACCAAGACCCCCAGGGCGCGAGCTATGGCTACACCTTC. Its protein product is CDSNQDPQGASYGYTF. This sequence joins TRBV4-2 and TRBJ1-2; D possibly corresponds to TRBD1 (5 bases). The CDR3 runs to 16 residues. Looked up from germline, CDR1 is LGHNA and CDR2 is YNFKEQ.

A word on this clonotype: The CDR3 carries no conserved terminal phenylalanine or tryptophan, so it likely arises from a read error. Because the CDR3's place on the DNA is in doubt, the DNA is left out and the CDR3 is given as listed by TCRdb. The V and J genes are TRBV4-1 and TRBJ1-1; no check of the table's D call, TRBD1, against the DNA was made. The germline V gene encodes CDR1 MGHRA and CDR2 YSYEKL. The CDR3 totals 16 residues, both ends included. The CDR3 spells CTSSQDRYRANTEAYI.

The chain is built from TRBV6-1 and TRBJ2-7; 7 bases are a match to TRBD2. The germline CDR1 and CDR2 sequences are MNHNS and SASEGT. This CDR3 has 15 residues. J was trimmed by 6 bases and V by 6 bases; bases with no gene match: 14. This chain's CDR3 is CASRGSSGRAVEQYF. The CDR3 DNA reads TGTGCCAGCAGAGGTAGTAGTGGGAGGGCCGTCGAGCAGTACTTC.

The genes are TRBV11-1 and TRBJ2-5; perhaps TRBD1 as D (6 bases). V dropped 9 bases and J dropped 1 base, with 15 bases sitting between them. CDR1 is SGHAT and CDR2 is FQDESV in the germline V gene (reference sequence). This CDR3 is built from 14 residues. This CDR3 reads CASSMGQPQETQYF. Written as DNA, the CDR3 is TGTGCCAGTAGTATGGGACAACCCCAAGAGACCCAGTACTTC.

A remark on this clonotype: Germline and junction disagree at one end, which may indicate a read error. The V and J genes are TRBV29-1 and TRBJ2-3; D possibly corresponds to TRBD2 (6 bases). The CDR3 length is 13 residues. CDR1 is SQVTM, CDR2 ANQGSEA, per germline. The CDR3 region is CSDVGGLTDTHHF. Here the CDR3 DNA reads TGCAGCGATGTGGGGGGTCTCACAGATACGCACCATTTT.

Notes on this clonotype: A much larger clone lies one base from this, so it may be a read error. This chain's CDR3 is CASIMTGANVLTF. CDR3 coding DNA: TGTGCCAGTATTATGACCGGGGCCAACGTCCTGACTTTC. This chain links TRBV19 with TRBJ2-6; D unresolved. The CDR3 contains 13 residues. Germline V lookup: CDR1 LNHDA, CDR2 SQIVND (reference sequence). The V end was cut by 7 bases, the J end by 4 bases, with 8 bases between. The entire variable domain, with the rest obtained from reference TRBV19 and TRBJ2-6, is as follows: DGGITQSPKYLFRKEGQNVTLSCEQNLNHDAMYWYRQDPGQGLRLIYYSQIVNDFQKGDIAEGYSVSREKKESFPLTVTSAQKNPTAFYLCASIMTGANVLTFGAGSRLTVL.

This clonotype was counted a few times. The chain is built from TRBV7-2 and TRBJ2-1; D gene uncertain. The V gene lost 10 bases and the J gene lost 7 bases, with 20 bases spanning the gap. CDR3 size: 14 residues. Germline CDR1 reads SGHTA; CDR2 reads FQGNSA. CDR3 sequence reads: CATNRVPLVNEQFF. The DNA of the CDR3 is TGTGCCACCAACCGAGTCCCCCTCGTAAATGAGCAGTTCTTC.

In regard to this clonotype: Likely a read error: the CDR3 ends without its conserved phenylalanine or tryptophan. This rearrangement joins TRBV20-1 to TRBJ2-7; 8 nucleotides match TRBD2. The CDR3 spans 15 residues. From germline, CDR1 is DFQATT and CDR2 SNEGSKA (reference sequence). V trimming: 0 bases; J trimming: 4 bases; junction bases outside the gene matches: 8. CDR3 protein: CSARDPRGGLYEQYI. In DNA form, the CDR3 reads TGCAGTGCTAGAGATCCCCGGGGGGGTCTGTACGAGCAGTACATA.

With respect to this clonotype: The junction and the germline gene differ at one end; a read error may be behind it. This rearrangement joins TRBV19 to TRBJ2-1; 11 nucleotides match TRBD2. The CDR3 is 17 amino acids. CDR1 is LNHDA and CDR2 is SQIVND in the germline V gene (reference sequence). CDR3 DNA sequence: TGTGTCAGTAGTATAATCCCCGGACTAGCGGGCCACAATGAGCAGTTCTTC. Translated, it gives CVSSIIPGLAGHNEQFF.

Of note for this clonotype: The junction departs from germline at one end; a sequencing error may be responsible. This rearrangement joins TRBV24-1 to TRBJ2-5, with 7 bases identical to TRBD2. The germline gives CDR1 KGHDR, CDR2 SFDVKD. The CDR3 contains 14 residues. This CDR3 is CATSDTGTGGTQYF. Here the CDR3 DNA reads TGTGCCACTAGTGACACCGGGACGGGGGGGACCCAGTACTTC.

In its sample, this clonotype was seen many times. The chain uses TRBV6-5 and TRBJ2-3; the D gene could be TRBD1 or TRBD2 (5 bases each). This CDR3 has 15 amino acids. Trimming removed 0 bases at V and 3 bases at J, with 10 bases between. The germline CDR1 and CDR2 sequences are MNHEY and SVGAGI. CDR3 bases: TGTGCCAGCAGTTACTCGTGGGGGAGTACAGATACGCAGTATTTT. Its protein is CASSYSWGSTDTQYF.

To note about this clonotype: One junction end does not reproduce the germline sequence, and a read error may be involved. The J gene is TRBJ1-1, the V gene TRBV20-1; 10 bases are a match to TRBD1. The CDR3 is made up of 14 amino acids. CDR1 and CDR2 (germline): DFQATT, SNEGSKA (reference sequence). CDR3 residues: CSGRVRDRGLGAFF. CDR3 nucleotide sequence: TGCAGTGGTAGAGTGCGAGACAGGGGGCTTGGAGCTTTCTTT.

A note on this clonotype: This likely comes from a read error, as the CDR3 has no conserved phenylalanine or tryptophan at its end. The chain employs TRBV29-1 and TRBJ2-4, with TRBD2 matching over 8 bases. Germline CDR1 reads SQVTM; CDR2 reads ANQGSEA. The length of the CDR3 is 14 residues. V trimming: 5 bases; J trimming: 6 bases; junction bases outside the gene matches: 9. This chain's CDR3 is CSVQIGLAGNIQYL. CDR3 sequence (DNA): TGCAGCGTTCAAATAGGACTAGCAGGAAACATTCAGTACTTA.

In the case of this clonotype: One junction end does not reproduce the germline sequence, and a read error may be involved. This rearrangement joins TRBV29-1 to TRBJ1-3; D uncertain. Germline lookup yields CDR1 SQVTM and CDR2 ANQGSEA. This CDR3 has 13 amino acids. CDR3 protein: CSVTRNSGNTIYF. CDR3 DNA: TGCAGTGTTACTAGAAACTCTGGAAACACTATATATTTT. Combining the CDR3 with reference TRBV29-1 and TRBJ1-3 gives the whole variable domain SAVISQKPSRDICQRGTSLTIQCQVDSQVTMMFWYRQQPGQSLTLIATANQGSEATYESGFVIDKFPISRPNLTFSTLTVSNMSPEDSSIYLCSVTRNSGNTIYFGEGSWLTVV.

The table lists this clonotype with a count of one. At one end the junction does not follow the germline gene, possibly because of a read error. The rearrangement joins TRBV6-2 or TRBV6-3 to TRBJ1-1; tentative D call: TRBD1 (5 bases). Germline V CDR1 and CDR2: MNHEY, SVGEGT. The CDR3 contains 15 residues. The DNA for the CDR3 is TGTGTCAGCAGTGGTGATAGGGGCGGGTACACTCAAGCTTTCTTT. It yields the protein CVSSGDRGGYTQAFF.

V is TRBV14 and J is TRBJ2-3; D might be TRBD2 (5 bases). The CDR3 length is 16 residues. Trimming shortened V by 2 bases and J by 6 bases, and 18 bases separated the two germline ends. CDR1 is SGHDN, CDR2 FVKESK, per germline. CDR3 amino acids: CASSQTLSGTADTQYF. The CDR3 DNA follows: TGTGCCAGCAGCCAAACTCTCTCGGGAACTGCGGATACGCAGTATTTT. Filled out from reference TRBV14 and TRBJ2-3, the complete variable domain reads EAGVTQFPSHSVIEKGQTVTLRCDPISGHDNLYWYRRVMGKEIKFLLHFVKESKQDESGMPNNRFLAERTGGTYSTLKVQPAELEDSGVYFCASSQTLSGTADTQYFGPGTRLTVL.

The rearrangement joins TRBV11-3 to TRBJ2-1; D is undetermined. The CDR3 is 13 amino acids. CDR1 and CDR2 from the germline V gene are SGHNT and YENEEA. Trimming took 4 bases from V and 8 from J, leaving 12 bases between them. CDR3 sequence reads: CASSSYERDEQFF. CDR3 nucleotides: TGTGCCAGCAGCTCGTATGAAAGGGATGAGCAGTTCTTC.

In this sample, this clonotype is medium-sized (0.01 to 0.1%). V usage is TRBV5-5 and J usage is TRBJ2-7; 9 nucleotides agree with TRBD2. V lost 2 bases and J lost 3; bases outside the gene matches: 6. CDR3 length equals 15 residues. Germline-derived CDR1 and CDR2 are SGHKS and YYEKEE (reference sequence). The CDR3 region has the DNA TGTGCCAGCAGCTTAGATAGCGGGAGATTCTACGAGCAGTACTTC. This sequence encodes CASSLDSGRFYEQYF.

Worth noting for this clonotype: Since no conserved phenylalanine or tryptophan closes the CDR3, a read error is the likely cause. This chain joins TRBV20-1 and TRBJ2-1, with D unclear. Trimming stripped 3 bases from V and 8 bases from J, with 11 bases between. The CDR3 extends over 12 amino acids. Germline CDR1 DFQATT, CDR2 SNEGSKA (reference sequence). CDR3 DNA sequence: TGCAGTGCTAGTTCCAGGAATGATGAGCAGTTCTCC. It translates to CSASSRNDEQFS.

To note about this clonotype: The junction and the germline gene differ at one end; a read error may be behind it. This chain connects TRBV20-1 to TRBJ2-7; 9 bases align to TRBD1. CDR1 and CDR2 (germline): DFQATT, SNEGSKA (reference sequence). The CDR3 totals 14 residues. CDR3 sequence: CSTRAGTGSYEQYF. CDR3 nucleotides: TGCAGTACTAGAGCCGGGACAGGGTCGTACGAGCAGTATTTC.

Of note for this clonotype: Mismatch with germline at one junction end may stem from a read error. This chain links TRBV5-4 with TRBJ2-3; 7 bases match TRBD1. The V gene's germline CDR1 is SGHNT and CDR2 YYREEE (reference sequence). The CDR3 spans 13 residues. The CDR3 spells CARNRGSTDRQYF. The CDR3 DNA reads TGTGCCAGGAACAGGGGAAGCACAGATAGGCAGTATTTT.

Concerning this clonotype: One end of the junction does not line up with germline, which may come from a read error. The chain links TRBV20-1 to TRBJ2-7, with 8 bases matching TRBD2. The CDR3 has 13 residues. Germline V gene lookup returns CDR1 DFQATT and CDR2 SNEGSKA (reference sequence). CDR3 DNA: TGCAGTGCCCAAGCGGGGGCGGTATACGAGCACTACTTC. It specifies CSAQAGAVYEHYF.

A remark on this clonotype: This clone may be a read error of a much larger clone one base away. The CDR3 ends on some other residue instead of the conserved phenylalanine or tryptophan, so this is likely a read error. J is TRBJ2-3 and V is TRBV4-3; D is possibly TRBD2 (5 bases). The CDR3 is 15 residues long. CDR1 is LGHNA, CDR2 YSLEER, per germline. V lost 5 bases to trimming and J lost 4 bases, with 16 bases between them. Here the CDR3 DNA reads TGCGCCAGCAGCTTACGACTAAGTCAATCAGATACGCAGTATATT. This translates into CASSLRLSQSDTQYI.

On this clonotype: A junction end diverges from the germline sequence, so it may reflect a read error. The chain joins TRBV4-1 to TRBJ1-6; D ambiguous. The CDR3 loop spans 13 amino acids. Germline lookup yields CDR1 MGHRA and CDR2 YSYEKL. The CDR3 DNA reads TGCGCCAGCAGCGGGCAGCATAATACACCCCTCAACTTT. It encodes CASSGQHNTPLNF.

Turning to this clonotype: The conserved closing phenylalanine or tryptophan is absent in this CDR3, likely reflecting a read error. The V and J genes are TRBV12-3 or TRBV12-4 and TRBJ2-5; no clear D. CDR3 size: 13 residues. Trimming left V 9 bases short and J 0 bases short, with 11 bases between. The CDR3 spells CASGVGDQETQYL. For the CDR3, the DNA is TGTGCCAGTGGTGTTGGGGACCAAGAGACCCAGTACTTA.

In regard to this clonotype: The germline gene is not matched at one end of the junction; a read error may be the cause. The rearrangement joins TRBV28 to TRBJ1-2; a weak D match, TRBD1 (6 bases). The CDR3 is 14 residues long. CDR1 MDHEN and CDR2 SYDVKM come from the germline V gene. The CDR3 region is CASSPPGGQDDYNF. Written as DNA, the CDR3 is TGTGCCAGCAGTCCCCCCGGGGGGCAGGATGACTACAACTTC.

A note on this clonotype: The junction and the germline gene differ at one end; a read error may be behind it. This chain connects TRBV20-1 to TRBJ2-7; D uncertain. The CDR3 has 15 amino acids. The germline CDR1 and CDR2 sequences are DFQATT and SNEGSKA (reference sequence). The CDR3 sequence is CSARGLPHASSEQYF. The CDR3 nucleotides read TGCAGTGCTAGAGGTCTCCCGCACGCATCCTCCGAGCAGTACTTC.